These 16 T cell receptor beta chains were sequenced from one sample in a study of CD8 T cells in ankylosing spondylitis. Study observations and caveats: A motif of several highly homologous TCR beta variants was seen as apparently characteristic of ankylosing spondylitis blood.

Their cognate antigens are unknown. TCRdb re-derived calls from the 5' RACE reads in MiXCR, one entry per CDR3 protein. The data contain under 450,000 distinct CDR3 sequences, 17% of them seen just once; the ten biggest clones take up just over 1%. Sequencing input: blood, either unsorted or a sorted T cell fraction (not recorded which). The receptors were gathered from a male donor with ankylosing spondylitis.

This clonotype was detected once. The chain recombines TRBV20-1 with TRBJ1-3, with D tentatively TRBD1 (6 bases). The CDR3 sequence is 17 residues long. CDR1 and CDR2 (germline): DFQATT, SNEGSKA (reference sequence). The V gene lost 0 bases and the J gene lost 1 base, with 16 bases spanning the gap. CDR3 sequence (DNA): TGCAGTGCTAGAGATGTGGCAGGGGATTTATCTGGAAACACCATATATTTT. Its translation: CSARDVAGDLSGNTIYF.

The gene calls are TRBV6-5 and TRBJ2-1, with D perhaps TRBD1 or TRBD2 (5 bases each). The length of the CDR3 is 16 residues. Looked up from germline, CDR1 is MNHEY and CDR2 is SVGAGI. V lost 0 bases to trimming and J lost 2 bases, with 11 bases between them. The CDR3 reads CASSYSKGDAYNEQFF. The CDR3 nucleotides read TGTGCCAGCAGTTACTCGAAAGGGGACGCCTACAATGAGCAGTTCTTC.

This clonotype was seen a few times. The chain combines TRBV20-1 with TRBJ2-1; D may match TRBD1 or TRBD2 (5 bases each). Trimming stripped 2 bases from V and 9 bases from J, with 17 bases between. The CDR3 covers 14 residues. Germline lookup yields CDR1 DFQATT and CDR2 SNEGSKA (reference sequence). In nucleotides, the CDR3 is TGCAGTGCTAGAAATCGGGGCAGGTACGGTGAGCAGTTCTTC. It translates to CSARNRGRYGEQFF.

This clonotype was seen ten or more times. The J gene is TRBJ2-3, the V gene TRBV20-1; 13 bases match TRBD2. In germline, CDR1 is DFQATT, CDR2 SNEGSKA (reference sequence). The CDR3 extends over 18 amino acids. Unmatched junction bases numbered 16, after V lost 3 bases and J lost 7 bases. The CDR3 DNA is TGCAGTGCTAGTCAGACTAGCGGGGGGTTTGGTAGGATAAATACGCAGTATTTT. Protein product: CSASQTSGGFGRINTQYF.

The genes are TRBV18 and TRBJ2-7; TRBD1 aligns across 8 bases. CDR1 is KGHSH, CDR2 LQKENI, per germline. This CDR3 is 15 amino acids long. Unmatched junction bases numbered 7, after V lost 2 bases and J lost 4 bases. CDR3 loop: CASSPTGGQGYEQYF. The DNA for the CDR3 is TGTGCCAGCTCACCAACCGGTGGACAGGGATACGAGCAGTACTTC.

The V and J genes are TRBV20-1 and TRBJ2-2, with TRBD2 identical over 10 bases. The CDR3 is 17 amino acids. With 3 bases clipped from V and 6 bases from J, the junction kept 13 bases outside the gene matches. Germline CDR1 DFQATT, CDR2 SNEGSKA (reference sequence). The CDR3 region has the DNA TGCAGTGCTAGGGTCCAAGCGGGAGGGGTTGCGCCCGGGGAGCTGTTTTTT. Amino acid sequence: CSARVQAGGVAPGELFF.

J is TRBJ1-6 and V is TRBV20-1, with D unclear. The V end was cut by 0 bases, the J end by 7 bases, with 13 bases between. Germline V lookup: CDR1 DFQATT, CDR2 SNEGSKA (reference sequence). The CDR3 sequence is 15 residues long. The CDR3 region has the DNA TGCAGTGCTAGAGATTCGGCGGGAAGGAATTCACCCCTCCACTTT. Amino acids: CSARDSAGRNSPLHF.

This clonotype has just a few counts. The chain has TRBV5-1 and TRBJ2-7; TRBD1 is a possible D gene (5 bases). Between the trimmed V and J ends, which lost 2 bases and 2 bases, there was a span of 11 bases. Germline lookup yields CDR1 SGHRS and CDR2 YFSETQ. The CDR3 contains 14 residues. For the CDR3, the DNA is TGCGCCAGCAGCTTTAATGGCAGGGCCTACGAGCAGTACTTC. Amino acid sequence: CASSFNGRAYEQYF. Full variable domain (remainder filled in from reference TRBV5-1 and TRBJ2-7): KAGVTQTPRYLIKTRGQQVTLSCSPISGHRSVSWYQQTPGQGLQFLFEYFSETQRNKGNFPGRFSGRQFSNSRSEMNVSTLELGDSALYLCASSFNGRAYEQYFGPGTRLTVT.

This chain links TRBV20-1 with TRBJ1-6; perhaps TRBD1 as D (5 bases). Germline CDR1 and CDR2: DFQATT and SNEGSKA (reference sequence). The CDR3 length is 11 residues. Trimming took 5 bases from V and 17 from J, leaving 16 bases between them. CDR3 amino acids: CSASTTQAVHF. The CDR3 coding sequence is TGCAGTGCTTCCACGACACAGGCAGTCCACTTT.

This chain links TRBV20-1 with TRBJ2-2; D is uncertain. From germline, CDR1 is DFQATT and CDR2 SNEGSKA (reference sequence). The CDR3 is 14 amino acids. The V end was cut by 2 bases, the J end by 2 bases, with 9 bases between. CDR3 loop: CSARRQVNTGELFF. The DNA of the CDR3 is TGCAGTGCTAGAAGGCAGGTTAACACCGGGGAGCTGTTTTTT.

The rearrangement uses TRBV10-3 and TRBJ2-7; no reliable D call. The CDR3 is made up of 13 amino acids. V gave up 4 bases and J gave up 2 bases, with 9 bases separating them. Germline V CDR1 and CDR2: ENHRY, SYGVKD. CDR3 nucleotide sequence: TGTGCCATCAGTGGATCAGACGCCTACGAGCAGTACTTC. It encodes CAISGSDAYEQYF.

As DNA, the CDR3 is TGTGCCAGCAGCGGGGGACTAGCGGGGTCCACCGGGGAGCTGTTTTTT. It specifies CASSGGLAGSTGELFF. V gene TRBV5-5 combines with J gene TRBJ2-2; TRBD2 aligns across 13 bases. J lost 4 bases, V lost 4 bases, and 4 bases had no gene match. This CDR3 has 16 amino acids. Germline CDR1 is SGHKS and CDR2 is YYEKEE (reference sequence).

The CDR3 reads CAVGGVTGELFF. CDR3 nucleotide sequence: TGTGCCGTAGGGGGCGTCACCGGGGAGCTGTTTTTT. The rearrangement joins TRBV12-3 or TRBV12-4 to TRBJ2-2, with 7 bases that match TRBD1. CDR3 size: 12 residues. J was trimmed by 4 bases and V by 11 bases; bases with no gene match: 4.

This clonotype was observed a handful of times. The CDR3 sequence is CATSDPVGIQYF. The CDR3 DNA reads as TGTGCCACCAGTGATCCAGTGGGCATTCAGTACTTC. This chain links TRBV24-1 with TRBJ2-4, with unresolved D. The CDR3 loop spans 12 amino acids. V gave up 3 bases and J gave up 9 bases, with 8 bases separating them. CDR1 is KGHDR and CDR2 is SFDVKD in the germline V gene.

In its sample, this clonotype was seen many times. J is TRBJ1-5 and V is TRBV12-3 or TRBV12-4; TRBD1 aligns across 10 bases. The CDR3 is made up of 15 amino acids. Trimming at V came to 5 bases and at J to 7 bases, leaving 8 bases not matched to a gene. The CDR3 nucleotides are TGTGCCAGCAGTCCGGGACAGGGGAGAGGACAGCCCCAGCATTTT. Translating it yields CASSPGQGRGQPQHF.

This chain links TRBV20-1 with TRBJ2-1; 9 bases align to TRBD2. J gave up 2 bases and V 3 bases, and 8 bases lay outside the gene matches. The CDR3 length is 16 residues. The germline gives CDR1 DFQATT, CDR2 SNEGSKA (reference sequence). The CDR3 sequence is CSASSWTSVPYNEQFF. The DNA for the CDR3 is TGCAGTGCTAGCTCCTGGACTAGCGTACCCTACAATGAGCAGTTCTTC.